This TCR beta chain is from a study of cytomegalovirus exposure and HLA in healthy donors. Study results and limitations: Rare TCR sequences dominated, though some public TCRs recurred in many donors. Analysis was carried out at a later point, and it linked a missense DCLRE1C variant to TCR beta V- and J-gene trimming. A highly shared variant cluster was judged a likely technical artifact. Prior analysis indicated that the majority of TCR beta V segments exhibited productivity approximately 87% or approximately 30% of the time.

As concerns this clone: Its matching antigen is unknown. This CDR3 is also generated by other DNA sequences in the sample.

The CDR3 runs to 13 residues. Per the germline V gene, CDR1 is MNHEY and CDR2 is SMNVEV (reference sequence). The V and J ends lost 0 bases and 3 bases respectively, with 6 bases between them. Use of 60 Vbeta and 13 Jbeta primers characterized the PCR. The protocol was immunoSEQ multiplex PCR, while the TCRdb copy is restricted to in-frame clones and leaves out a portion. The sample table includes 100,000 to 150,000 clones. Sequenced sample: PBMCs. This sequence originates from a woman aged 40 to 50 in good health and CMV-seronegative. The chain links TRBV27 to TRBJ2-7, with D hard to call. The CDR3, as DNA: TGTGCCAGCAGTTTATCGCCGGGCTACGAGCAGTACTTC. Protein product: CASSLSPGYEQYF.